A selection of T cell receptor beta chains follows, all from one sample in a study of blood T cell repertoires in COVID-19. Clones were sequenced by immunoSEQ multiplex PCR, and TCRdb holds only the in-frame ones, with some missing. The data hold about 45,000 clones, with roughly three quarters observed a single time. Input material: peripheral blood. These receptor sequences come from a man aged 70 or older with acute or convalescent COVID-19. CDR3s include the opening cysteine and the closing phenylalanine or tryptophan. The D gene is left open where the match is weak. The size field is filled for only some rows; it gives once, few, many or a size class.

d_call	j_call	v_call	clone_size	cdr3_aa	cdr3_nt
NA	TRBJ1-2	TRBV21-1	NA	CASTPPIGTGARSNYGYTF	TGTGCCAGCACCCCACCCATCGGAACAGGGGCCCGCTCCAACTATGGCTACACCTTC
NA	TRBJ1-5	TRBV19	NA	CASRNSNQPQHF	TGTGCCAGTAGAAACAGTAATCAGCCCCAGCATTTT
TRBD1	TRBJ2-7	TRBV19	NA	CASSPPRGTGSYEQYF	TGTGCCAGTAGTCCTCCACGGGGGACAGGCTCCTACGAGCAGTACTTC
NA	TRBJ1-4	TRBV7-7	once	CASSPVVAANFATNEKLFF	TGTGCTAGCAGCCCGGTGGTGGCAGCGAATTTTGCAACTAATGAAAAACTGTTTTTT
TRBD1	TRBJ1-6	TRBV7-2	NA	CASSLRQGANSPLHF	TGTGCCAGCAGCTTACGACAGGGGGCAAATTCACCCCTCCACTTT
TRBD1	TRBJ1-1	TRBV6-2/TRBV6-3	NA	CASSKDRVREAFF	TGTGCCAGCAGTAAGGACAGGGTACGTGAAGCTTTCTTT
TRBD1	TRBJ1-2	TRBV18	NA	CASSRLSGQDLFYGYTF	TGTGCCAGCTCACGGTTATCGGGACAGGACCTTTTCTATGGCTACACCTTC
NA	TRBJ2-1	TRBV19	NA	CASSMRLSLDSPNFVTSYNEQFF	TGTGCCAGTAGTATGCGACTTTCCCTAGACTCACCTAACTTTGTTACCTCCTACAATGAGCAGTTCTTC
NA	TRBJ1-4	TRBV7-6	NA	CASSPVWLPNEKLFF	TGTGCCAGCAGCCCCGTTTGGCTCCCTAATGAAAAACTGTTTTTT
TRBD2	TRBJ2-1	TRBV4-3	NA	CASSQDTGTSGGNEQFF	TGCGCCAGCAGCCAAGATACGGGGACTAGCGGGGGAAATGAGCAGTTCTTC
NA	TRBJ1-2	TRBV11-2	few	CASSFAGGYGYTF	TGTGCCAGCAGCTTCGCGGGGGGCTATGGCTACACCTTC
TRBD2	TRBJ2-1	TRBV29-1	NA	CSVEPTSRDEQFF	TGCAGCGTTGAGCCGACTAGCAGGGATGAGCAGTTCTTC
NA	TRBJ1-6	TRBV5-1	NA	CASTLEGGHNSPLHF	TGCGCCAGCACCTTGGAGGGGGGGCATAATTCACCCCTCCACTTT
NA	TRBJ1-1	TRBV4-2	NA	CASSQERRGTEAFF	TGTGCCAGCAGCCAAGAAAGGCGGGGAACTGAAGCTTTCTTT
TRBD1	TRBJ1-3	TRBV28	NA	CASSLSGTGRNTIYF	TGTGCCAGCAGTTTATCCGGGACAGGGCGAAACACCATATATTTT
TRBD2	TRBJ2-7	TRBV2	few	CASSFRTSGPGEQYF	TGTGCCAGCAGTTTTCGGACTAGCGGGCCGGGGGAGCAGTACTTC
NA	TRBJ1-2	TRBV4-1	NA	CASSQDRGDGYTF	TGCGCCAGCAGCCAAGACCGAGGAGATGGCTACACCTTC
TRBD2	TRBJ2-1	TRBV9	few	CASSVVGSGAYNEQFF	TGTGCCAGCAGCGTAGTGGGTAGCGGGGCGTACAATGAGCAGTTCTTC
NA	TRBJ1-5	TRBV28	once	CASRGGGLGNQPQHF	TGTGCCAGCAGAGGGGGGGGGCTGGGCAATCAGCCCCAGCATTTT
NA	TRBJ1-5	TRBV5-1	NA	CASSLLGDPNQPQHF	TGCGCCAGCAGCTTGTTGGGAGATCCTAATCAGCCCCAGCATTTT
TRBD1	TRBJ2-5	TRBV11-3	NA	CASGQGLFETQYF	TGTGCCAGCGGACAGGGTTTATTTGAGACCCAGTACTTC
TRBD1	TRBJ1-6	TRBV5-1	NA	CASSLETGQGWNSPLHF	TGCGCCAGCAGCTTGGAAACCGGACAGGGATGGAATTCACCCCTCCACTTT
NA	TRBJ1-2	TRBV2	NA	CASLSQGIVYGYTF	TGTGCCAGCCTTTCCCAGGGGATCGTCTATGGCTACACCTTC
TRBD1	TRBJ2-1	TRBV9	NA	CASSVTPGGSNEQFF	TGTGCCAGCAGCGTAACCCCAGGGGGCTCGAATGAGCAGTTCTTC
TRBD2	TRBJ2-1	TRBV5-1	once	CASSTGLAGGPRDYNEQFF	TGCGCCAGCAGCACGGGACTAGCGGGGGGGCCTCGTGATTACAATGAGCAGTTCTTC
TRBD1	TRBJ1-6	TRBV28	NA	CASSSPGTGRNSPLHF	TGTGCCAGCAGTTCGCCCGGGACAGGACGTAATTCACCCCTCCACTTT
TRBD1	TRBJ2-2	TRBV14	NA	CASSPRQGPAGELFF	TGTGCCAGCAGCCCAAGACAGGGTCCTGCCGGGGAGCTGTTTTTT
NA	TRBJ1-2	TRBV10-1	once	CASRIYRSAPLANYGYTF	TGCGCCAGCAGGATTTATCGGTCAGCTCCTCTAGCTAACTATGGCTACACCTTC
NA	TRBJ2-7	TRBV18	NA	CASSPYRGGEQYF	TGTGCCAGCTCACCTTACAGGGGAGGCGAGCAGTACTTC
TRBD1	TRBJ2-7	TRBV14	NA	CASSKGDRGLSYEQYF	TGTGCCAGCAGCAAAGGTGACAGGGGACTTTCCTACGAGCAGTACTTC
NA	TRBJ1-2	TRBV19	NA	CASTVAGTYRGYTF	TGTGCCAGTACGGTTGCGGGAACATATCGGGGCTACACCTTC
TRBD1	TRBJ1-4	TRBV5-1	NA	CASSGTGGNEKLFF	TGCGCCAGCAGCGGGACAGGGGGGAATGAAAAACTGTTTTTT
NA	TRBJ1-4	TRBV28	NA	CASSLSGYTNEKLFF	TGTGCCAGCAGTTTATCCGGGTATACTAATGAAAAACTGTTTTTT
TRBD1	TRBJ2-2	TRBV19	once	CASSIRGQGFSGELFF	TGTGCCAGTAGTATCCGCGGACAGGGGTTTTCCGGGGAGCTGTTTTTT
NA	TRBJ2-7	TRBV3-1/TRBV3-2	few	CASSQQGPSYEQYF	TGTGCCAGCAGCCAACAGGGTCCGTCCTACGAGCAGTACTTC
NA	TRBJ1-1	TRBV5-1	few	CASRQNTEAFF	TGCGCCAGCCGACAGAACACTGAAGCTTTCTTT
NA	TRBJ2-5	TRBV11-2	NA	CASSFWRKETQYF	TGTGCCAGCAGCTTTTGGCGGAAAGAGACCCAGTACTTC
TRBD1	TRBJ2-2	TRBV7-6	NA	CASSSGQGYGGELFF	TGTGCCAGCAGTTCCGGACAGGGTTACGGCGGGGAGCTGTTTTTT
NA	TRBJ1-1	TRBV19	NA	CASDEGRGNTEAFF	TGTGCCAGCGATGAGGGCAGGGGGAACACTGAAGCTTTCTTT
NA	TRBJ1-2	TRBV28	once	CASLSRANYGYTF	TGTGCCAGCCTTTCGAGAGCTAACTATGGCTACACCTTC
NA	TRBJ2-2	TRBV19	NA	CATQGGHPNTGELFF	TGTGCCACCCAAGGGGGACATCCGAACACCGGGGAGCTGTTTTTT
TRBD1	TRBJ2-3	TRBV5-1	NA	CASSLVGQGPGDTQYF	TGCGCCAGCAGCTTGGTGGGACAGGGCCCGGGAGATACGCAGTATTTT
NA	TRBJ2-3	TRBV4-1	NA	CASSQVGRRAGDTQYF	TGCGCCAGCAGCCAAGTGGGCCGCAGGGCTGGAGATACGCAGTATTTT
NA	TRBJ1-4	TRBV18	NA	CASSPNQRNEKLFF	TGTGCCAGCTCACCCAATCAGAGGAATGAAAAACTGTTTTTT
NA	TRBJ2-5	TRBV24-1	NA	CATSQGPTQYF	TGTGCCACCAGTCAGGGGCCGACCCAGTACTTC
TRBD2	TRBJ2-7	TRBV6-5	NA	CATTWGGYEQYF	TGTGCCACCACCTGGGGGGGCTACGAGCAGTACTTC
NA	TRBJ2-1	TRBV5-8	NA	CASSPHLRGSFYNEQFF	TGTGCCAGCAGCCCGCATTTAAGGGGAAGTTTTTACAATGAGCAGTTCTTC
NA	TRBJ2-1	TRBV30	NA	CAWSVRASHFYNEQFF	TGTGCCTGGAGTGTACGAGCATCCCATTTTTACAATGAGCAGTTCTTC
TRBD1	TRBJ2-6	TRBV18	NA	CASSATGGYGANVLTF	TGTGCCAGCTCAGCTACAGGGGGCTATGGGGCCAACGTCCTGACTTTC
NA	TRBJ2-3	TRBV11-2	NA	CASSPDRATDTQYF	TGTGCCAGCAGCCCTGACAGAGCAACAGATACGCAGTATTTT
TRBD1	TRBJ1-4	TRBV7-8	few	CASKVGTGGEKLFF	TGTGCCAGCAAGGTCGGGACAGGGGGCGAAAAACTGTTTTTT
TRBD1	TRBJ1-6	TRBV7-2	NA	CASSSLDRAGSYNSPLHF	TGTGCCAGCAGCTCTTTGGACAGGGCAGGCTCCTATAATTCACCCCTCCACTTT
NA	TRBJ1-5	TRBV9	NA	CASSVGPVNQPQHF	TGTGCCAGCAGCGTAGGGCCCGTTAATCAGCCCCAGCATTTT
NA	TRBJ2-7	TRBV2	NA	CASTPATSYEQYF	TGTGCCAGCACTCCAGCGACCTCCTACGAGCAGTACTTC
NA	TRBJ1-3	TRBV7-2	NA	CASSDPPRSAGNTIYF	TGTGCCAGCAGCGACCCCCCGAGGAGTGCTGGAAACACCATATATTTT
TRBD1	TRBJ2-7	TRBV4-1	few	CASSPGQGAYEQYF	TGCGCCAGCAGCCCAGGACAGGGGGCCTACGAGCAGTACTTC
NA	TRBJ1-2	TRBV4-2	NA	CASRAEGGFRYGYTF	TGTGCCAGCAGAGCTGAGGGGGGGTTTCGATATGGCTACACCTTC